The 7 T cell receptor beta chains below were found in one sample sequenced in a study of immune heterogeneity within non-small cell lung tumors. The TCR beta CDR3 region was amplified by multiplex PCR employing 32 V and 13 J primers. Using its own MiXCR run on the multiplex PCR reads, TCRdb lists one record per CDR3 protein. The sample consists of roughly 6,000 distinct CDR3 sequences, around 20% of them appearing once. Template came from bulk tumor genomic DNA, at roughly 580 ng per sample. Collection of several biopsies per primary tumor, spaced far apart, took place during surgery. Undergoing curative surgery were patients whose non-small cell lung cancer was untreated and newly diagnosed. Sequenced sample: lung tumor tissue. These receptor sequences come from a woman aged 55-69 years with non-small cell lung cancer.

This clonotype is classed as medium-sized. J is TRBJ2-1 and V is TRBV2; the D is unclear. V shed 6 bases and J shed 2 bases, with 11 bases lying between them. Germline CDR1 SNHLY, CDR2 FYNNEI. This CDR3 region has 14 residues. CDR3 region: CASRQGRTYNEQFF. The CDR3 coding sequence is TGTGCCAGCAGGCAAGGACGGACCTACAATGAGCAGTTCTTC. Full variable domain (rest looked up from reference TRBV2 and TRBJ2-1): EPEVTQTPSHQVTQMGQEVILRCVPISNHLYFYWYRQILGQKVEFLVSFYNNEISEKSEIFDDQFSVERPDGSNFTLKIRSTKLEDSAMYFCASRQGRTYNEQFFGPGTRLTVL.

This clonotype counts as medium-sized. This CDR3 is CASRPGTGVFGYTF. CDR3 DNA sequence: TGTGCCAGTAGACCCGGGACAGGGGTTTTTGGCTACACCTTC. V is TRBV19 and J is TRBJ1-2; TRBD1 agrees at 10 bases. V was clipped by 6 bases and J by 7 bases; unmatched bases: 8. This CDR3 spans 14 amino acids. The germline gives CDR1 LNHDA, CDR2 SQIVND (reference sequence).

The table lists this clonotype with a few counts. Given a much more abundant clone one base away, this may be a read error. The CDR3 ends on some other residue instead of the conserved phenylalanine or tryptophan, so this is likely a read error. The rearrangement links TRBV6-2 or TRBV6-3 to TRBJ2-1; D gene ambiguous. V was pared by 4 bases and J by 6 bases, with 7 bases between. Germline CDR1 reads MNHEY; CDR2 reads SVGEGT. The CDR3 is made up of 12 amino acids. The CDR3 loop is CASSSRANEQFS. The CDR3 DNA follows: TGTGCCAGCAGTTCGAGAGCCAATGAGCAGTTCTCC.

By sample share, this clonotype is medium-sized. This chain links TRBV19 with TRBJ2-6, with 11 nucleotides matching TRBD2. J gave up 0 bases and V 5 bases, and 6 bases lay outside the gene matches. CDR3 length equals 18 residues. Germline CDR1 is LNHDA and CDR2 is SQIVND (reference sequence). For the CDR3, the DNA is TGTGCCAGTAGTTTGACTAGCGGGGCCTCCTCTGGGGCCAACGTCCTGACTTTC. Protein product: CASSLTSGASSGANVLTF.

This chain links TRBV5-5 with TRBJ1-3; D unresolved. Germline CDR1 is SGHKS and CDR2 is YYEKEE (reference sequence). The V end lost 0 bases, the J end lost 1 base, and 5 bases lay between the germline ends. This CDR3 contains 14 residues. The CDR3 DNA sequence: TGTGCCAGCAGCTTGGGTGCTTCTGGAAACACCATATATTTT. This sequence encodes CASSLGASGNTIYF.

This clonotype is deemed medium-sized. This chain connects TRBV6-1 to TRBJ1-2; D is unclear. CDR1 is MNHNS and CDR2 is SASEGT in the germline V gene. The CDR3 sequence is 14 residues long. V was trimmed by 1 base and J by 8 bases, leaving 14 bases between them. This CDR3 is CASSEVGRSRGYTF. CDR3 DNA sequence: TGTGCCAGCAGTGAAGTTGGCCGTTCAAGAGGCTACACCTTC.

This clonotype is medium-sized. The rearrangement uses TRBV24-1 and TRBJ1-4; 11 bases are shared with TRBD1. V gave up 4 bases and J gave up 2 bases; unmatched junction bases: 5. This CDR3 region has 17 residues. Germline CDR1 reads KGHDR; CDR2 reads SFDVKD. The CDR3 loop reads CATSEGTGGSTNEKLFF. CDR3 nucleotides: TGTGCCACCAGTGAAGGGACAGGGGGATCGACTAATGAAAAACTGTTTTTT.